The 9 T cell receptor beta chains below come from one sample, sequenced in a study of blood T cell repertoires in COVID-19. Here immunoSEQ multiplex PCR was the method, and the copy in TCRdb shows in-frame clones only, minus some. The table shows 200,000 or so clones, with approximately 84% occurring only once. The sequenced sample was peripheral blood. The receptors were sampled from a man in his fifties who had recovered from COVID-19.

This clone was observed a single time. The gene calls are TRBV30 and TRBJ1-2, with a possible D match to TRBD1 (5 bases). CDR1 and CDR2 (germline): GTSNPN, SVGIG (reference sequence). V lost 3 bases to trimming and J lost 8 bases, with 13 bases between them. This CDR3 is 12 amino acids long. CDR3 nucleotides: TGTGCCTGGAGGGGGCCACCAGTGGGCTACACCTTC. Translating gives CAWRGPPVGYTF.

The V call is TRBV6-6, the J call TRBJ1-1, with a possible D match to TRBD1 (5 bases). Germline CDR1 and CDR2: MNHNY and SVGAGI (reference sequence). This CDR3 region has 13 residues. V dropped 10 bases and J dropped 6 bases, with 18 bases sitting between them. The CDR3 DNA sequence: TGTGCCACCCTCTCGCCAGGGATCGCTGAAGCTTTCTTT. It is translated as CATLSPGIAEAFF.

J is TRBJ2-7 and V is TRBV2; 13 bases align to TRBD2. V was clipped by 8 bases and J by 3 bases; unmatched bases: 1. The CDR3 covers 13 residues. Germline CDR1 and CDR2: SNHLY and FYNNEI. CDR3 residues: CASGTSGIYEQYF. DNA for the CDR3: TGTGCCAGCGGGACTAGCGGGATCTACGAGCAGTACTTC. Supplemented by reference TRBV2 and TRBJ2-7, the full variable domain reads EPEVTQTPSHQVTQMGQEVILRCVPISNHLYFYWYRQILGQKVEFLVSFYNNEISEKSEIFDDQFSVERPDGSNFTLKIRSTKLEDSAMYFCASGTSGIYEQYFGPGTRLTVT.

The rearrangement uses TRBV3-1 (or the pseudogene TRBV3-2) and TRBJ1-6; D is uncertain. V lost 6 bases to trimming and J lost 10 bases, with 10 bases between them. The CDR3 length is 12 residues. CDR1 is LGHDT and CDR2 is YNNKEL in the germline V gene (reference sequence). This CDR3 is CASRYSTSPLHF. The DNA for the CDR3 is TGTGCCAGCAGATACAGTACATCACCCCTCCACTTT.

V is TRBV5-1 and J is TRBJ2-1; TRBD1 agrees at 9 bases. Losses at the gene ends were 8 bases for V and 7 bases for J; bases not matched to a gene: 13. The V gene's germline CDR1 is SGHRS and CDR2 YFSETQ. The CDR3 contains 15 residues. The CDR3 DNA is TGCGCCAGTGGACCGGGACAGGGATTTGGGAATGAGCAGTTCTTC. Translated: CASGPGQGFGNEQFF.

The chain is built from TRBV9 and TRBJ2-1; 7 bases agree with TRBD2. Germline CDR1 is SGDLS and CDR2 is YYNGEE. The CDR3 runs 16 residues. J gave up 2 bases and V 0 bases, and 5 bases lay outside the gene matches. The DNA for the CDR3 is TGTGCCAGCAGCGTAGTCCCCGCGGGAGCCTACAATGAGCAGTTCTTC. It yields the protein CASSVVPAGAYNEQFF. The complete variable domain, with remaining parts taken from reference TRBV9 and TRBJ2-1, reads DSGVTQTPKHLITATGQRVTLRCSPRSGDLSVYWYQQSLDQGLQFLIQYYNGEERAKGNILERFSAQQFPDLHSELNLSSLELGDSALYFCASSVVPAGAYNEQFFGPGTRLTVL.

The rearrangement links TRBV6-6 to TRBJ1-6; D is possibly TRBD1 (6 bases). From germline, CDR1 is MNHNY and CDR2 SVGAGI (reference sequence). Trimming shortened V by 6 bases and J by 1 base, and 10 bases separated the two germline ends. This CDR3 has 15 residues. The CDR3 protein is CASRQGSSYNSPLHF. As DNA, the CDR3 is TGTGCCAGCAGACAGGGCTCTTCCTATAATTCACCCCTCCACTTT.

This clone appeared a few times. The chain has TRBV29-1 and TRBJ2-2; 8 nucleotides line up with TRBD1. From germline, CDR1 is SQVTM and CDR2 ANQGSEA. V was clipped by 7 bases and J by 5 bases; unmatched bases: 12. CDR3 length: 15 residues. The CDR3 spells CSAKGSGQETGELFF. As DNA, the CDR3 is TGCAGCGCTAAAGGTTCGGGACAGGAAACCGGGGAGCTGTTTTTT.

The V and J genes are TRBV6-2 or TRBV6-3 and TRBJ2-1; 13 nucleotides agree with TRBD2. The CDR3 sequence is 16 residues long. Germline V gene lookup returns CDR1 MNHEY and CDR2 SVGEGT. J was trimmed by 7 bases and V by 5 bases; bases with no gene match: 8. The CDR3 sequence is CASSTATSGRINEQFF. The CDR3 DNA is TGTGCCAGCAGTACTGCGACTAGCGGGAGGATTAATGAGCAGTTCTTC.